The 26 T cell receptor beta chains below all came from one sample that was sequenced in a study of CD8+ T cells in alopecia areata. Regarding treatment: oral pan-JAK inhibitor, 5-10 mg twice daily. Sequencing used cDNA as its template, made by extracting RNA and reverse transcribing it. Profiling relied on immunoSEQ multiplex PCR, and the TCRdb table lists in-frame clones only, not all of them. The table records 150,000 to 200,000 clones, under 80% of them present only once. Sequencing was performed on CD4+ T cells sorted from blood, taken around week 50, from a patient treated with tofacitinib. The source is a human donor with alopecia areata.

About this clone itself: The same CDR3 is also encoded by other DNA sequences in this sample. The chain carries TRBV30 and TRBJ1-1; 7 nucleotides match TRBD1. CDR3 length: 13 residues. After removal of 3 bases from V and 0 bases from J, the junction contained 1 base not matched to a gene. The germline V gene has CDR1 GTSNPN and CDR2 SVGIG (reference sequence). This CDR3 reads CAWSGQVNTEAFF. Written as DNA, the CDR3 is TGTGCCTGGAGCGGACAGGTGAACACTGAAGCTTTCTTT.

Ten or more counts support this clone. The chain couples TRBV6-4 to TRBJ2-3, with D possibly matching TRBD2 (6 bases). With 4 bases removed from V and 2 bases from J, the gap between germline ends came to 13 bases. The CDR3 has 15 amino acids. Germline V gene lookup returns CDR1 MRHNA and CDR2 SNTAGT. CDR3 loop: CASSGRRGATDTQYF. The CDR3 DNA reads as TGTGCCAGCAGTGGGAGGCGGGGCGCCACAGATACGCAGTATTTT.

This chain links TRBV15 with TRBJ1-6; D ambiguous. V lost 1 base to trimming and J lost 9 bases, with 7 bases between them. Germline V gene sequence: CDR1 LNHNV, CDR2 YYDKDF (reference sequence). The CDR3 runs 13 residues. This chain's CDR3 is CATSRAPSSPLHF. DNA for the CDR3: TGTGCCACCAGCAGAGCTCCATCTTCACCCCTCCACTTT.

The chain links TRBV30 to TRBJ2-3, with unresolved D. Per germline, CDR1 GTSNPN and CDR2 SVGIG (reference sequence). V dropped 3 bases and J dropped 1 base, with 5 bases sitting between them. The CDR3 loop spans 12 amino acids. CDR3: CAWSDRTDTQYF. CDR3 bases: TGTGCCTGGAGCGACCGCACAGATACGCAGTATTTT.

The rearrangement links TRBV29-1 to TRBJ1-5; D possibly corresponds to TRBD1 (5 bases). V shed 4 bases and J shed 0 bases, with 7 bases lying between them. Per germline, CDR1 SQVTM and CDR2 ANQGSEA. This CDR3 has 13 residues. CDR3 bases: TGCAGCGTTGGACAGAATAGCAATCAGCCCCAGCATTTT. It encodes CSVGQNSNQPQHF.

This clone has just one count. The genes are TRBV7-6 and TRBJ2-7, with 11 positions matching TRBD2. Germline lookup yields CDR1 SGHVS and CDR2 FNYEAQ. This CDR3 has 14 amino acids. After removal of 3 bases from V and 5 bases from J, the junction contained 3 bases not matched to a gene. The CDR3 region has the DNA TGTGCCAGCAGCTTGGGGACTAGCGGAGACGAGCAGTACTTC. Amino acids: CASSLGTSGDEQYF.

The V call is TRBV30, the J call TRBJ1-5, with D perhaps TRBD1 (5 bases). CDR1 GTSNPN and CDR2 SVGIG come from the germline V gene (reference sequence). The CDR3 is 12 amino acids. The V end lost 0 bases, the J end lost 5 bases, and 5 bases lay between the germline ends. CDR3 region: CAWSVRDQPQHF. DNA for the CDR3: TGTGCCTGGAGTGTCAGGGATCAGCCCCAGCATTTT.

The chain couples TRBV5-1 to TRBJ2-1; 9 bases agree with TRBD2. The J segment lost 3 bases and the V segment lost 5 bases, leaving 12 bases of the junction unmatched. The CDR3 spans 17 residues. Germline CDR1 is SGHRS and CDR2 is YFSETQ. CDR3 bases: TGCGCCAGCAGGGGAGGGGCTAGCGGGGAAAACTACAATGAGCAGTTCTTC. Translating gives CASRGGASGENYNEQFF. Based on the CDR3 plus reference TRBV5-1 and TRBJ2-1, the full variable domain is KAGVTQTPRYLIKTRGQQVTLSCSPISGHRSVSWYQQTPGQGLQFLFEYFSETQRNKGNFPGRFSGRQFSNSRSEMNVSTLELGDSALYLCASRGGASGENYNEQFFGPGTRLTVL.

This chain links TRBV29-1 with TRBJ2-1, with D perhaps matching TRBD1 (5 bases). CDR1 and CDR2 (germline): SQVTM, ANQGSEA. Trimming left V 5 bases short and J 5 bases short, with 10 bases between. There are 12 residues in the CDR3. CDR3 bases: TGCAGCGTTTCCCGGACAAACAATGAGCAGTTCTTC. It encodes CSVSRTNNEQFF.

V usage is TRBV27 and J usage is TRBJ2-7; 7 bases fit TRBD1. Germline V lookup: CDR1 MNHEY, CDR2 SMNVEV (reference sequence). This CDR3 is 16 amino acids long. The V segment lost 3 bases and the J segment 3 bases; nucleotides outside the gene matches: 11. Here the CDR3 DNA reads TGTGCCAGCAGTTTCCTCACCGGGACAGAGCTCTACGAGCAGTACTTC. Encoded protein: CASSFLTGTELYEQYF.

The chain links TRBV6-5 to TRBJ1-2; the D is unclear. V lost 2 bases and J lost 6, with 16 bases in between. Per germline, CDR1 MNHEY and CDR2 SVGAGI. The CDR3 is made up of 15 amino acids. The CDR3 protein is CASSYDPHRSNGYTF. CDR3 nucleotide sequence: TGTGCCAGCAGTTACGATCCCCACAGATCCAATGGCTACACCTTC.

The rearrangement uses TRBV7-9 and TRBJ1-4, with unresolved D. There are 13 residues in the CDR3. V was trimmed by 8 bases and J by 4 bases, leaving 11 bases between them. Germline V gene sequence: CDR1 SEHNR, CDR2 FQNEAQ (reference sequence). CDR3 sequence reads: CASGNQHNEKLFF. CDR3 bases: TGTGCCAGCGGCAATCAGCATAATGAAAAACTGTTTTTT.

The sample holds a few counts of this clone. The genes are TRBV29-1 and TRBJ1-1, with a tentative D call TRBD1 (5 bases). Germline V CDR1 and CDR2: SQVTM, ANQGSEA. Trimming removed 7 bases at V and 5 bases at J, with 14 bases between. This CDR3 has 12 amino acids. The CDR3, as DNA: TGCAGCGCCCAAACAGGAGGGACTGAAGCTTTCTTT. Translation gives CSAQTGGTEAFF.

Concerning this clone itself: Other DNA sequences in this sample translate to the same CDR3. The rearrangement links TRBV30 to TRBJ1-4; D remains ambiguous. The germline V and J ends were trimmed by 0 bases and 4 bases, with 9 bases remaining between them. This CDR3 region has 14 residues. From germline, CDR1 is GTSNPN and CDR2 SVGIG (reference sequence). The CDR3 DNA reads TGTGCCTGGAGTGTATTGGGCCGTAATGAAAAACTGTTTTTT. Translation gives CAWSVLGRNEKLFF.

The CDR3 loop is CASSLATTGDYGYTF. The CDR3, as DNA: TGTGCCAGCAGTTTAGCTACTACAGGGGACTATGGCTACACCTTC. The genes are TRBV27 and TRBJ1-2; 7 nucleotides agree with TRBD1. CDR3 size: 15 residues. J was trimmed by 3 bases and V by 2 bases; bases with no gene match: 6. Germline V gene lookup returns CDR1 MNHEY and CDR2 SMNVEV (reference sequence).

The CDR3 reads CSVGLAEAFF. CDR3 in DNA: TGCAGCGTAGGGCTCGCTGAAGCTTTCTTT. The chain is built from TRBV29-1 and TRBJ1-1; no clear D. Germline assignment: CDR1 SQVTM and CDR2 ANQGSEA. The CDR3 runs 10 residues. The ends were cut back, 6 bases at V and 6 bases at J, with 8 bases in the middle.

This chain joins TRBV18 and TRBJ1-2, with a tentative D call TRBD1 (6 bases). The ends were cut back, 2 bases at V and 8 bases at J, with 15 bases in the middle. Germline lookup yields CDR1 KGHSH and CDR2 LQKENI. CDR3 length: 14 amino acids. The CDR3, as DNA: TGTGCCAGCTCACCAGGAACAGGGATGGAGGGCTACACCTTC. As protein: CASSPGTGMEGYTF.

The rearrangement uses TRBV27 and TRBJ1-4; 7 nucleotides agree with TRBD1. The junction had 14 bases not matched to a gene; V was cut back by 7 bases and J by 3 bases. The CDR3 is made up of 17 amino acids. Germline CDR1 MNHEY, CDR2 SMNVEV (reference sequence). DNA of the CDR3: TGTGCCAGCACCCGGACAGGAGGAAGGGCAGCTAATGAAAAACTGTTTTTT. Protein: CASTRTGGRAANEKLFF.

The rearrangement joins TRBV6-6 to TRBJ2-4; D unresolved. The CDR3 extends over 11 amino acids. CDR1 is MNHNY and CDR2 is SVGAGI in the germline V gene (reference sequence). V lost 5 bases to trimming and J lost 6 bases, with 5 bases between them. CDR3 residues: CASSPLNIQYF. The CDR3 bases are TGTGCCAGCAGTCCTTTAAACATTCAGTACTTC.

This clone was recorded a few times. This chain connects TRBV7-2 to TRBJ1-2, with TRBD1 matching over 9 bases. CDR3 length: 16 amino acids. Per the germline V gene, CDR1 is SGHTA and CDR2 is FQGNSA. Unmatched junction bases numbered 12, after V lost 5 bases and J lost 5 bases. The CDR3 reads CASSPWTGANGYGYTF. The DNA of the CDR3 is TGTGCCAGCAGCCCGTGGACAGGGGCAAATGGATATGGCTACACCTTC.

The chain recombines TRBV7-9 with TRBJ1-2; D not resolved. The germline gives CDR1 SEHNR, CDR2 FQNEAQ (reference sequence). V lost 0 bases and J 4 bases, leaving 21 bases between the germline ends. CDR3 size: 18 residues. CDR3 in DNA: TGTGCCAGCAGCTTAGCTTTGTCAGCTACGTTTCCTATCTATGGCTACACCTTC. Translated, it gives CASSLALSATFPIYGYTF.

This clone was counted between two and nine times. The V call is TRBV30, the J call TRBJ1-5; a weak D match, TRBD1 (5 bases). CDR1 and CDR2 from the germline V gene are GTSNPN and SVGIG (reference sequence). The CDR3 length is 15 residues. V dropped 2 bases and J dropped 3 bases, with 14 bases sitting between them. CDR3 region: CAWSPLGQDNQPQHF. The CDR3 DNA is TGTGCCTGGAGTCCATTGGGGCAGGACAATCAGCCCCAGCATTTT. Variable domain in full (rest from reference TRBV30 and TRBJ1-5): SQTIHQWPATLVQPVGSPLSLECTVEGTSNPNLYWYRQAAGRGLQLLFYSVGIGQISSEVPQNLSASRPQDRQFILSSKKLLLSDSGFYLCAWSPLGQDNQPQHFGDGTRLSIL.

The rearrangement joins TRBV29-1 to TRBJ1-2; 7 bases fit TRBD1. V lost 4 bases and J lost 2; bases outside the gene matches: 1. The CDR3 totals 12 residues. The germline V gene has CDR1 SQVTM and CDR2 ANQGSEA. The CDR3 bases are TGCAGCGTTGCGGGACAGAACTATGGCTACACCTTC. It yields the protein CSVAGQNYGYTF.

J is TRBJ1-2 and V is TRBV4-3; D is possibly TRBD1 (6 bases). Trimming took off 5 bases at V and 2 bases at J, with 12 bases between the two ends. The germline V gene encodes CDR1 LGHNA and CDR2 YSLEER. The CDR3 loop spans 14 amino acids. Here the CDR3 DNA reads TGCGCCAGCAGCTTCACTACAGGGAACTATGGCTACACCTTC. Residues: CASSFTTGNYGYTF.

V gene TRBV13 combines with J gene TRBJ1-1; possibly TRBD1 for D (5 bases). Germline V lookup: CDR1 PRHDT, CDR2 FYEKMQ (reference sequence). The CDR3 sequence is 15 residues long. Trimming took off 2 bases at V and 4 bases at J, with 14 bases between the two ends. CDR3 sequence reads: CASSLRRQTATEAFF. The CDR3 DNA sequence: TGTGCCAGCAGCTTAAGGAGACAGACCGCCACTGAAGCTTTCTTT. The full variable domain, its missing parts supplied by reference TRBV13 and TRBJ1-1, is AAGVIQSPRHLIKEKRETATLKCYPIPRHDTVYWYQQGPGQDPQFLISFYEKMQSDKGSIPDRFSAQQFSDYHSELNMSSLELGDSALYFCASSLRRQTATEAFFGQGTRLTVV.

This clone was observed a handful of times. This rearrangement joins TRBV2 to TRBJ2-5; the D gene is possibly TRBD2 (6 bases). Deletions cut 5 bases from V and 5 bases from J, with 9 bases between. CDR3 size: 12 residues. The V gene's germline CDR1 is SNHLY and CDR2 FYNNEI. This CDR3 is CASSSSAETQYF. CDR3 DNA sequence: TGTGCCAGCAGTTCTAGCGCCGAGACCCAGTACTTC.